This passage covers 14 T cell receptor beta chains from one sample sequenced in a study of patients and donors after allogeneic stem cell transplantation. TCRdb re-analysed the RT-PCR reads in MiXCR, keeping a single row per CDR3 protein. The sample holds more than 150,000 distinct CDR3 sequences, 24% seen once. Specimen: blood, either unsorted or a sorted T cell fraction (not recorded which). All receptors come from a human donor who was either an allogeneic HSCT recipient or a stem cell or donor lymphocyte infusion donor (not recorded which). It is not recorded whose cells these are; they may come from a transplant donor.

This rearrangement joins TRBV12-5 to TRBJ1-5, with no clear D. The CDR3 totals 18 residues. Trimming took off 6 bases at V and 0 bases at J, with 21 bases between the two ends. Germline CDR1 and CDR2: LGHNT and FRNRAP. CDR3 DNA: TGTGCTAGTGGACCCCCGGGCAGCGGGGTGTATAGCAATCAGCCCCAGCATTTT. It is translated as CASGPPGSGVYSNQPQHF.

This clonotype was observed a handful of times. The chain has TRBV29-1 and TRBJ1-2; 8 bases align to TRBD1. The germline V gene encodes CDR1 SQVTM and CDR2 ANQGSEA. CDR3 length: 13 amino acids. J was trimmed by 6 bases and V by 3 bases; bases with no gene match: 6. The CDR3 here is CSVDQTGVNGYTF. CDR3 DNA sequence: TGCAGCGTTGACCAGACAGGGGTAAATGGCTACACCTTC.

Written as DNA, the CDR3 is TGCAGCGTTGGTCCACAGGCATACTCCTACGAGCAGTACTTC. It specifies CSVGPQAYSYEQYF. The chain carries TRBV29-1 and TRBJ2-7; TRBD1 is a possible D gene (5 bases). Germline values: CDR1 SQVTM, CDR2 ANQGSEA. With 4 bases removed from V and 0 bases from J, the gap between germline ends came to 13 bases. This CDR3 has 14 amino acids.

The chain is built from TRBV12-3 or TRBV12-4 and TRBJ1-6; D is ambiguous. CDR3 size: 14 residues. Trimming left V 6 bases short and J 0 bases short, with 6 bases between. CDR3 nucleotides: TGTGCCAGCAGCCGGCTCTCCTATAATTCACCCCTCCACTTT. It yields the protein CASSRLSYNSPLHF.

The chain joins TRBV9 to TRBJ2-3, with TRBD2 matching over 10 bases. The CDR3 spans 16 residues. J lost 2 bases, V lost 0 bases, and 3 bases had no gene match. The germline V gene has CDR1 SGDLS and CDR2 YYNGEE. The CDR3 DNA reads TGTGCCAGCAGCGTAGAAGCGGGGGGGATCACAGATACGCAGTATTTT. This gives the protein CASSVEAGGITDTQYF.

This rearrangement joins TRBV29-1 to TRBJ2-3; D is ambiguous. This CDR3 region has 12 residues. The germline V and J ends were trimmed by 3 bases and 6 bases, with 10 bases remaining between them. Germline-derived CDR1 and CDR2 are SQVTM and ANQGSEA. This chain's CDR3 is CSVDKGHDTQYF. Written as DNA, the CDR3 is TGCAGCGTTGATAAAGGCCACGATACGCAGTATTTT.

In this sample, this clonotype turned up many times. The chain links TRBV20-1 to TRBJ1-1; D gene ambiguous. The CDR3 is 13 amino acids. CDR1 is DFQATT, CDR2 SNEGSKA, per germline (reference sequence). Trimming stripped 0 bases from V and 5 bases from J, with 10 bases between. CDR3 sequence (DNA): TGCAGTGCTAGAGAGACTAAAATAACTGAAGCTTTCTTT. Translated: CSARETKITEAFF.

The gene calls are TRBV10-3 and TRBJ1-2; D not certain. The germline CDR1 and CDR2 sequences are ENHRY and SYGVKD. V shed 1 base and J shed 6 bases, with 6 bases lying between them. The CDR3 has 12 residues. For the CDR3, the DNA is TGTGCCATCAGTGAGTGGGGAGATGGCTACACCTTC. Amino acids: CAISEWGDGYTF.

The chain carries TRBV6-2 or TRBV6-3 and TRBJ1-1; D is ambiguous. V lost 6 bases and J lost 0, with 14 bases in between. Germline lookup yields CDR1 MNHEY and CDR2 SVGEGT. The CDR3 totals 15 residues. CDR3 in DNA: TGTGCCAGCAGGCGACAATGGGCGATGAACACTGAAGCTTTCTTT. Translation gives CASRRQWAMNTEAFF.

The CDR3 region is CASSLGPAAGTDTQYF. The CDR3 DNA reads TGTGCCAGCAGCTTAGGCCCGGCTGCAGGCACAGATACGCAGTATTTT. V is TRBV7-9 and J is TRBJ2-3; no reliable D call. Germline values: CDR1 SEHNR, CDR2 FQNEAQ (reference sequence). This CDR3 comprises 16 residues. V shed 1 base and J shed 1 base, with 12 bases lying between them.

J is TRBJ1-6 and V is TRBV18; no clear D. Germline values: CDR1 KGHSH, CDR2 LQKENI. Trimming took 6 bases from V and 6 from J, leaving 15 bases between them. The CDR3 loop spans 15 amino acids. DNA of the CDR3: TGTGCCAGCTCCGATGACGCAGCCCGTAATTCACCCCTCCACTTT. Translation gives CASSDDAARNSPLHF.

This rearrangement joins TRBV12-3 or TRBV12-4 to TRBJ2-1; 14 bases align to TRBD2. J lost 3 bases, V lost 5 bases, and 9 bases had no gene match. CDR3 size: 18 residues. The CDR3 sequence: CASSPGTSGSGDYNEQFF. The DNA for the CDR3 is TGTGCCAGCAGTCCCGGGACTAGCGGGAGTGGAGACTACAATGAGCAGTTCTTC.

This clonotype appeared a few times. The CDR3 DNA reads TGCGCCAGCAGCTGGGGAGGGGACAGGTTTGGCTATGGCTACACCTTC. This gives the protein CASSWGGDRFGYGYTF. The chain uses TRBV5-1 and TRBJ1-2; 8 positions match TRBD1. Per germline, CDR1 SGHRS and CDR2 YFSETQ. This CDR3 has 16 amino acids. J was trimmed by 4 bases and V by 3 bases; bases with no gene match: 11. The full variable domain, in which reference TRBV5-1 and TRBJ1-2 provide the parts outside the CDR3, is KAGVTQTPRYLIKTRGQQVTLSCSPISGHRSVSWYQQTPGQGLQFLFEYFSETQRNKGNFPGRFSGRQFSNSRSEMNVSTLELGDSALYLCASSWGGDRFGYGYTFGSGTRLTVV.

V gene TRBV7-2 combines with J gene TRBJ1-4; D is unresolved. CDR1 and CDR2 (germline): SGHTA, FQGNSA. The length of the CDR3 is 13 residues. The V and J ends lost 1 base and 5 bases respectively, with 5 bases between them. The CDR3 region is CASSLVGNEKLFF. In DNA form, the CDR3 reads TGTGCCAGCAGCTTAGTAGGGAATGAAAAACTGTTTTTT.